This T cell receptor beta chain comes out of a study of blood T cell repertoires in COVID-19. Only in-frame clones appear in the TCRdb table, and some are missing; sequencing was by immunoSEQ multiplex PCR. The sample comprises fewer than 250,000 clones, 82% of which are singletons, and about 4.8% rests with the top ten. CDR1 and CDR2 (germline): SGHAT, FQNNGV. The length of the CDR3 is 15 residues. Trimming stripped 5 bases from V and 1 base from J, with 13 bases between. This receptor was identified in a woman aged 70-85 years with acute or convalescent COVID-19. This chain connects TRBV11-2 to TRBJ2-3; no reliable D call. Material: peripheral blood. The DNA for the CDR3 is TGTGCCAGCAGCCAGTGGAACAGTCGCACAGATACGCAGTATTTT. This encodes CASSQWNSRTDTQYF.